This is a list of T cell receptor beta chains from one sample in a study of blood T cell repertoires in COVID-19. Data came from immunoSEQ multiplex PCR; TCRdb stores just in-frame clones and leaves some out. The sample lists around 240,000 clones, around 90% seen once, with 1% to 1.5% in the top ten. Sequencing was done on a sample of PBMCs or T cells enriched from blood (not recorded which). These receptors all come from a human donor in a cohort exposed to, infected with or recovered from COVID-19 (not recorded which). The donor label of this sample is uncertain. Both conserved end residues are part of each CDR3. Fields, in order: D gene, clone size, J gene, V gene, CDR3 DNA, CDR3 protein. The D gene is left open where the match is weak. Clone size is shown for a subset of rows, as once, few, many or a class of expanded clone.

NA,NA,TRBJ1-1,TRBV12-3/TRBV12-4,TGTGCCAGCAGTACAACGACAGAACCTGAAGCTTTCTTT,CASSTTTEPEAFF
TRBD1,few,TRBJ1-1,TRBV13,TGTGCCAGCAGCCCACAGGGGGCTGAAGCTTTCTTT,CASSPQGAEAFF
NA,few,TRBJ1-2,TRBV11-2,TGTGCCAGCAGCCCAATCCGGGACATACCAAAGCGGGGCTACACCTTC,CASSPIRDIPKRGYTF
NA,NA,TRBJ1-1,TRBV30,TGTGCCTGGAGTTCAGGGTTGAACACTGAAGCTTTCTTT,CAWSSGLNTEAFF
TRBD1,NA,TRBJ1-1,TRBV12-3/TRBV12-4,TGTGCCAGCAGTGGGACAGGGGGGAGGGCTTTCTTT,CASSGTGGRAFF
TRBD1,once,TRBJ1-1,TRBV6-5,TGTGCCAGCAGTTACTCCCAGGGGGCTGAAGCTTTCTTT,CASSYSQGAEAFF
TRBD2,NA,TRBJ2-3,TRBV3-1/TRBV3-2,TGTGCCAGCAGCCAAGATGGGGGGGGCACAGATACGCAGTATTTT,CASSQDGGGTDTQYF
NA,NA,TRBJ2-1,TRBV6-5,TGTGCCAGCATAGGGGCATCCTACAATGAGCAGTTCTTC,CASIGASYNEQFF
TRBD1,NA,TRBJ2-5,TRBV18,TGTGCCAGCTCACCGTATGTAGGGGGCCTCCAAGAGACCCAGTACTTC,CASSPYVGGLQETQYF
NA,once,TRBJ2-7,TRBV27,TGTGCCAGCAGCATGACTACCTCCTACGAGCAGTACTTC,CASSMTTSYEQYF
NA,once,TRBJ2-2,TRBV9,TGTGCCAGCAGCTCCCCGGACAGGAACACCGGGGAGCTGTTTTTT,CASSSPDRNTGELFF
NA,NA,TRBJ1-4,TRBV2,TGTGCCAGCTTCGACTCTGCAGTAGCAACTAATGAAAAACTGTTTTTT,CASFDSAVATNEKLFF
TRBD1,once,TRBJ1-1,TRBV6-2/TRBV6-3,TGTGCCAGCAGTTCCGGGACAGGGGACACTGAAGCTTTCTTT,CASSSGTGDTEAFF
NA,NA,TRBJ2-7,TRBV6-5,TGTGCCAGCAGAAGGCCAGGGAACTACGAGCAGTACTTC,CASRRPGNYEQYF
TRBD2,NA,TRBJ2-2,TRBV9,TGTGCCAGCAGGCTCGGGGGGACCAACACCGGGGAGCTGTTTTTT,CASRLGGTNTGELFF
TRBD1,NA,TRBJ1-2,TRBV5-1,TGCGCCAGCAGTACAACGCCCATCAGGGGGTTGATTGATGGCTACACCTTC,CASSTTPIRGLIDGYTF